These T cell receptor beta chains were read from a single sample in a study of CD8+CD57+ T cells in acquired aplastic anemia. TCRdb ran MiXCR on the reads and lists one entry per CDR3 protein. This sample yields roughly 160,000 distinct CDR3 sequences, of which approximately 60% are seen a single time; about 48% belongs to the top ten. The sample comprised sorted CD4+, CD8+, or CD8+CD57+ T cells (not recorded which) from PBMCs. The receptor source for this set is a human donor in good health. Both conserved end residues are part of each CDR3. The order of the fields is CDR3 length, J gene, clone size, V gene, D gene, CDR3 DNA, CDR3 protein. D genes are given only for firm matches. Only part of the rows carry a size: once, few, many, or a class if the clone is expanded.

len: 15; j_gene: TRBJ1-1; abundance: many; v_gene: TRBV3-1; d_gene: -; CDR3nt: TGTGCCAGCAGCCCTAGGGGCAGGGATTACACTGAAGCTTTCTTT; CDR3aa: CASSPRGRDYTEAFF
len: 13; j_gene: TRBJ1-2; abundance: -; v_gene: TRBV5-1; d_gene: -; CDR3nt: TGCGCCAGCAGCTTGGCCTCGGGATATGGCTACACCTTC; CDR3aa: CASSLASGYGYTF
len: 13; j_gene: TRBJ1-1; abundance: -; v_gene: TRBV20-1; d_gene: -; CDR3nt: TGCAGTGCTAGTCCGGGACGACCCATTGAAGCTTTCTTT; CDR3aa: CSASPGRPIEAFF
len: 17; j_gene: TRBJ1-6; abundance: few; v_gene: TRBV28; d_gene: TRBD1; CDR3nt: TGTGCCAGCACTCCCGGGACAGGGGGTCGGGGAAATTCACCCCTCCACTTT; CDR3aa: CASTPGTGGRGNSPLHF
len: 15; j_gene: TRBJ2-7; abundance: many; v_gene: TRBV4-2; d_gene: TRBD1; CDR3nt: TGTGCCAGCAGCCAAGTATCAGGGGGAGCCTACGAGCAGTACTTC; CDR3aa: CASSQVSGGAYEQYF
len: 14; j_gene: TRBJ2-7; abundance: -; v_gene: TRBV5-1; d_gene: -; CDR3nt: TGCGCCAGCAGAGCCCCGCAAGAGTCCTACGAGCAGTACTTC; CDR3aa: CASRAPQESYEQYF
len: 15; j_gene: TRBJ1-6; abundance: -; v_gene: TRBV5-1; d_gene: -; CDR3nt: TGTGCCAGCAGCTGGACCGGGCCACCTAATTCACCCCTCCACTTT; CDR3aa: CASSWTGPPNSPLHF
len: 16; j_gene: TRBJ2-3; abundance: many; v_gene: TRBV7-9; d_gene: -; CDR3nt: TGTGCCAGCAGTCGCCCTAGGGGGTTAGCGGAAGATACGCAGTATTTT; CDR3aa: CASSRPRGLAEDTQYF
len: 13; j_gene: TRBJ1-1; abundance: -; v_gene: TRBV9; d_gene: -; CDR3nt: TGTGCCAGCAGCGTAAGCTTGAACACTGAAGCTTTCTTT; CDR3aa: CASSVSLNTEAFF
len: 14; j_gene: TRBJ1-6; abundance: few; v_gene: TRBV15; d_gene: TRBD1; CDR3nt: TGTGCCACCAGAGGGGGGACAGAGGGTTCACCCCTCCACTTT; CDR3aa: CATRGGTEGSPLHF
len: 15; j_gene: TRBJ2-7; abundance: few; v_gene: TRBV7-6; d_gene: TRBD1; CDR3nt: TGTGCCAGCAGCGTAATGGAGGGACAGGGCTACGAGCAGTACTTC; CDR3aa: CASSVMEGQGYEQYF
len: 16; j_gene: TRBJ1-1; abundance: -; v_gene: TRBV7-3; d_gene: -; CDR3nt: TGTGCCAGCAGCTTAAATCAATTGGATCGGGGAGCTGAAGCTTTCTTT; CDR3aa: CASSLNQLDRGAEAFF
len: 14; j_gene: TRBJ2-7; abundance: -; v_gene: TRBV24-1; d_gene: TRBD1; CDR3nt: TGTGCCACCAGTGATTGGACAGGGAGTAACGAGCAGTACTTC; CDR3aa: CATSDWTGSNEQYF
len: 13; j_gene: TRBJ2-7; abundance: -; v_gene: TRBV20-1; d_gene: -; CDR3nt: TGCAGTGCTGGACGGGACGCCTCCTACGAGCAGTACTTC; CDR3aa: CSAGRDASYEQYF
len: 13; j_gene: TRBJ2-7; abundance: once; v_gene: TRBV7-2; d_gene: -; CDR3nt: TGCGCCAGTAGTTGGGCGACACAATACGAGCAGTACTTC; CDR3aa: CASSWATQYEQYF
len: 13; j_gene: TRBJ1-4; abundance: -; v_gene: TRBV10-1; d_gene: -; CDR3nt: TGCGCCAGCAGTGGACAGATAACTGAAAAACTGTTTTTT; CDR3aa: CASSGQITEKLFF
len: 16; j_gene: TRBJ2-4; abundance: -; v_gene: TRBV10-3; d_gene: TRBD1; CDR3nt: TGTGCCATCAGTCCGGGACAGGGGAAGGCCAAAAACATTCAGTACTTC; CDR3aa: CAISPGQGKAKNIQYF
len: 16; j_gene: TRBJ2-5; abundance: -; v_gene: TRBV10-3; d_gene: -; CDR3nt: TGTGCCATCAGTGAACCCGCGGGACAAACGGGGGAGACCCAGTACTTC; CDR3aa: CAISEPAGQTGETQYF
len: 16; j_gene: TRBJ2-5; abundance: -; v_gene: TRBV20-1; d_gene: -; CDR3nt: TGCAGTGCTCCTGCTTCGACGAGCGGTACGTCCGGGACCCAGTACTTC; CDR3aa: CSAPASTSGTSGTQYF
len: 14; j_gene: TRBJ2-1; abundance: -; v_gene: TRBV7-3; d_gene: -; CDR3nt: TGTGCCAGCAGCTTACTGACAGGAAACAATGAGCAGTTCTTC; CDR3aa: CASSLLTGNNEQFF
len: 14; j_gene: TRBJ2-7; abundance: -; v_gene: TRBV5-4; d_gene: -; CDR3nt: TGTGCCAGCAGCCCCGGGACACCTTCCTACGAGCAGTACTTC; CDR3aa: CASSPGTPSYEQYF
len: 12; j_gene: TRBJ2-2; abundance: -; v_gene: TRBV7-9; d_gene: -; CDR3nt: TGTGCCAGCGGGGGTATGGCCGGGGAGCTGTTTTTT; CDR3aa: CASGGMAGELFF
len: 11; j_gene: TRBJ2-5; abundance: few; v_gene: TRBV11-2; d_gene: -; CDR3nt: TGTGCCAGCAGCTCTCGCGAGACCCAGTACTTC; CDR3aa: CASSSRETQYF
len: 15; j_gene: TRBJ2-1; abundance: many; v_gene: TRBV20-1; d_gene: TRBD1; CDR3nt: TGCAGTGCTTGGGACCGGGACAGGGGGAAGAATGAGCAGTTCTTC; CDR3aa: CSAWDRDRGKNEQFF
len: 15; j_gene: TRBJ2-1; abundance: -; v_gene: TRBV20-1; d_gene: -; CDR3nt: TGCAGTGCTAGAGAAGAAACGACGCCCTACAATGAGCAGTTCTTC; CDR3aa: CSAREETTPYNEQFF
len: 13; j_gene: TRBJ1-1; abundance: -; v_gene: TRBV9; d_gene: -; CDR3nt: TGTGCCAGCAGCGCCGGGGCGGGCACTGAAGCTTTCTTT; CDR3aa: CASSAGAGTEAFF
len: 10; j_gene: TRBJ1-1; abundance: -; v_gene: TRBV20-1; d_gene: TRBD1; CDR3nt: TGCAGTGCAACGGACAGGGTAGATTTCTTT; CDR3aa: CSATDRVDFF
len: 15; j_gene: TRBJ1-1; abundance: -; v_gene: TRBV2; d_gene: TRBD1; CDR3nt: TGTGCCAGCACTTCATTGGGGACAGGGGGTAGTGTTGGTTTCTTT; CDR3aa: CASTSLGTGGSVGFF
len: 13; j_gene: TRBJ2-7; abundance: few; v_gene: TRBV7-2; d_gene: -; CDR3nt: TGTGCCAGCAGCAACGGAGGGCCTTACGAGCAGTACTTC; CDR3aa: CASSNGGPYEQYF
len: 15; j_gene: TRBJ1-6; abundance: many; v_gene: TRBV6-6; d_gene: -; CDR3nt: TGTGCCAGCAGTTACTCGGCAAGTGGGAATTCACCCCTCCACTTT; CDR3aa: CASSYSASGNSPLHF
len: 13; j_gene: TRBJ1-4; abundance: -; v_gene: TRBV2; d_gene: -; CDR3nt: TGTGCCAGCAGCCCGAACAGGAATGAAAAACTGTTTTTT; CDR3aa: CASSPNRNEKLFF
len: 13; j_gene: TRBJ1-5; abundance: -; v_gene: TRBV25-1; d_gene: -; CDR3nt: TGTGCCAGCAGCTCTTATGGCAATCAGCCCCAGCATTTT; CDR3aa: CASSSYGNQPQHF
len: 11; j_gene: TRBJ2-7; abundance: -; v_gene: TRBV29-1; d_gene: -; CDR3nt: TGCAGCGTTGACCAAGGTTACGAGCAGTACTTC; CDR3aa: CSVDQGYEQYF
len: 18; j_gene: TRBJ2-7; abundance: -; v_gene: TRBV2; d_gene: -; CDR3nt: TGTGCCAGCAGTTACTCAATTCCCTCCGGGAGCCACGGCGACGAGCAGTACTTC; CDR3aa: CASSYSIPSGSHGDEQYF
len: 14; j_gene: TRBJ2-7; abundance: -; v_gene: TRBV5-1; d_gene: -; CDR3nt: TGCGCCAGCAGCTTGGGGGTCAGCCTCTACGAGCAGTACTTC; CDR3aa: CASSLGVSLYEQYF
len: 15; j_gene: TRBJ2-7; abundance: -; v_gene: TRBV5-1; d_gene: -; CDR3nt: TGCGCCAGCAGCTTGGGCCAGGACCTCCGCTACGAGCAGTACTTC; CDR3aa: CASSLGQDLRYEQYF
len: 13; j_gene: TRBJ1-1; abundance: -; v_gene: TRBV7-7; d_gene: -; CDR3nt: TGTGCTAGCAGCCCCCTGGTGGAAGGTAAAGCTTTCTTT; CDR3aa: CASSPLVEGKAFF
len: 15; j_gene: TRBJ2-5; abundance: -; v_gene: TRBV20-1; d_gene: -; CDR3nt: TGCAGTGCTAGTGGCCCCGTCGGGTTCGGCGAGACCCAGTACTTC; CDR3aa: CSASGPVGFGETQYF
len: 16; j_gene: TRBJ2-6; abundance: -; v_gene: TRBV7-9; d_gene: -; CDR3nt: TGTGCCAGCACGCACAGAGGGACGCAAAAGGCCAACGTCCTGACTTTC; CDR3aa: CASTHRGTQKANVLTF
len: 15; j_gene: TRBJ2-4; abundance: -; v_gene: TRBV5-1; d_gene: -; CDR3nt: TGCGCCAGCAGCTGGGACACCCGCACCCAAACTATTCAGTACTTC; CDR3aa: CASSWDTRTQTIQYF
len: 12; j_gene: TRBJ1-1; abundance: -; v_gene: TRBV19; d_gene: -; CDR3nt: TGTGCCAGTCGCAATCTGGGCACTGAAGCTTTCTTT; CDR3aa: CASRNLGTEAFF
len: 15; j_gene: TRBJ1-2; abundance: -; v_gene: TRBV24-1; d_gene: -; CDR3nt: TGTGCCACCGGTGGGCCGGCAGGGACTAACTATGGCTACACCTTC; CDR3aa: CATGGPAGTNYGYTF
len: 13; j_gene: TRBJ2-7; abundance: -; v_gene: TRBV11-3; d_gene: -; CDR3nt: TGTGCCAGCAGCTATGCCGGTTCCTACGAGCAGTACTTC; CDR3aa: CASSYAGSYEQYF
len: 15; j_gene: TRBJ2-4; abundance: -; v_gene: TRBV2; d_gene: -; CDR3nt: TGTGCCAGCAGGATCCCCAATGGAGCCAAAAACATTCAGTACTTC; CDR3aa: CASRIPNGAKNIQYF
len: 17; j_gene: TRBJ2-6; abundance: many; v_gene: TRBV25-1; d_gene: -; CDR3nt: TGTGCCAGCAGTGATCCGCGGGTTTTCTCTGGGGCCAACGTCCTGACTTTC; CDR3aa: CASSDPRVFSGANVLTF
len: 16; j_gene: TRBJ2-1; abundance: -; v_gene: TRBV6-2/TRBV6-3; d_gene: TRBD2; CDR3nt: TGTGCCAGCAGTTACCTTAGCGGGAGCTCCTACAATGAGCAGTTCTTC; CDR3aa: CASSYLSGSSYNEQFF